This TCR beta chain came from a study of T cell repertoires in cytomegalovirus infection. Looking at the study overall: Recently identified HLA-C-restricted CMV epitopes were used, and well-studied HLA-B-restricted CMV epitopes were used as well. It was the public TCR beta signatures that indicated both CMV infection and matching HLA type. Findings of the study overall: Within the response measured ex vivo, HLA-C-restricted CMV-specific TCR beta clonotypes were dominant.

TCRdb used MiXCR to reprocess the reads, holding one entry per CDR3 protein. The top ten clones hold more than 40% of a sample with a few hundred thousand distinct CDR3 sequences, approximately 40% of them seen once. As for this clonotype: Its antigen is unknown.

CDR1 is MDHEN, CDR2 SYDVKM, per germline. CDR3 size: 14 residues. V lost 6 bases and J lost 7; bases outside the gene matches: 9. The chain carries TRBV28 and TRBJ2-3, with 8 bases lining up with TRBD2. The receptor was isolated from a human donor in good health (CMV status not recorded). Some clones in this sample may be carry-over from other donors' samples. This sample comprised cultured PBMCs, obtained from culture after CMV antigen stimulation. In nucleotides, the CDR3 is TGTGCCAGCAGGGCCGCGGGGGGACCTTATACGCAGTATTTT. Its protein is CASRAAGGPYTQYF.